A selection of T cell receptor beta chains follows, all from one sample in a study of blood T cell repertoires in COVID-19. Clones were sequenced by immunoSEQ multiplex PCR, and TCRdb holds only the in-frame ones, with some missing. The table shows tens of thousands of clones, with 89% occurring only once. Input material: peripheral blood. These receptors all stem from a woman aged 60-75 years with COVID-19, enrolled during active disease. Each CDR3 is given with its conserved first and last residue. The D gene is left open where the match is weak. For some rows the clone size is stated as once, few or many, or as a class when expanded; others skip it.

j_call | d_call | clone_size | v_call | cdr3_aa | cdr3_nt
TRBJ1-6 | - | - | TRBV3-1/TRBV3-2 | CASSQDPKRPLHF | TGTGCCAGCAGCCAAGATCCTAAACGACCCCTCCACTTT
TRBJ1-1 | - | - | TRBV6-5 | CASSFSGPGGTEAFF | TGTGCCAGCAGTTTCTCTGGACCGGGAGGCACTGAAGCTTTCTTT
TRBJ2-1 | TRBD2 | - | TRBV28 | CASSHTSDNRNEQFF | TGTGCCAGCAGTCATACTAGCGACAACCGCAATGAGCAGTTCTTC
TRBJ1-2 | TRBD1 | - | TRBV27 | CASRETGNWNYGYTF | TGTGCCAGCAGGGAGACAGGGAATTGGAACTATGGCTACACCTTC
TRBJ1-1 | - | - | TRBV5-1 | CASRSGFYEAFF | TGCGCCAGCAGGTCAGGGTTTTATGAAGCTTTCTTT
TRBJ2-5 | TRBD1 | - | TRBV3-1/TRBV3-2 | CASSRQGARETQYF | TGTGCCAGCAGCCGTCAGGGGGCTAGAGAGACCCAGTACTTC
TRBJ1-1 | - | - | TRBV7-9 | CASTPVVGEAFF | TGTGCCAGCACTCCCGTTGTCGGGGAAGCTTTCTTT
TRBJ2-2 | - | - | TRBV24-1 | CATSPWNTGELFF | TGTGCCACCAGTCCTTGGAACACCGGGGAGCTGTTTTTT
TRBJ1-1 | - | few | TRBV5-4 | CASSLAGNRNTEAFF | TGTGCCAGCAGCTTGGCCGGTAACAGGAACACTGAAGCTTTCTTT
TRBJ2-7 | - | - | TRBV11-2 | CASSLASQGWRYEQYF | TGTGCCAGCAGCTTAGCTTCACAGGGCTGGAGGTACGAGCAGTACTTC
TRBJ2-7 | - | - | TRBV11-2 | CASSLAGYSYEQYF | TGTGCCAGCAGCTTAGCGGGTTACTCCTACGAGCAGTACTTC
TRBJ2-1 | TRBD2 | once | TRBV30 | CAWSPNSGNSNEQFF | TGTGCCTGGAGTCCAAATAGCGGGAATAGCAATGAGCAGTTCTTC
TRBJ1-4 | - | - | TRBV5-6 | CASSDRNNEKLFF | TGTGCCAGCAGTGACAGAAATAATGAAAAACTGTTTTTT
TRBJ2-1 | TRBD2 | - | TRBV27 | CASSPQRESRIF | TGTGCCAGCAGTCCCCAGCGGGAGAGTAGGATCTTC
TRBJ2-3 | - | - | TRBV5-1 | CASSGFGGGTDTQYF | TGCGCCAGCAGCGGCTTCGGGGGAGGCACAGATACGCAGTATTTT
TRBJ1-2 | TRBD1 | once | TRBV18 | CASSPSFTTGGDASSGYTF | TGTGCCAGCTCACCTTCCTTTACGACAGGGGGCGATGCCTCCTCCGGCTACACCTTC
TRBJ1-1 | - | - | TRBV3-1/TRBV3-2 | CASSQQGYTEAFF | TGTGCCAGCAGCCAGCAGGGATACACTGAAGCTTTCTTT
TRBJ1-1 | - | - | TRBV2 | CASSALGASNTEAFF | TGTGCCAGCAGTGCTTTGGGGGCGTCGAACACTGAAGCTTTCTTT
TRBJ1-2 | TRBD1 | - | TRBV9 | CASSAPTGKGDYGYTF | TGTGCCAGCAGCGCGCCGACAGGGAAAGGGGACTATGGCTACACCTTC
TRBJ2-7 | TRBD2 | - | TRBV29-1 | CSVEAPRWGGRSYEQYF | TGCAGCGTTGAAGCTCCACGCTGGGGGGGACGCTCCTACGAGCAGTACTTC
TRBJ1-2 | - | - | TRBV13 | CASSLGSSAFYGYTF | TGTGCCAGCAGCTTAGGCAGCAGCGCCTTCTATGGCTACACCTTC
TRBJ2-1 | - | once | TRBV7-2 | CASSLDRDTYNEQFF | TGTGCCAGCAGCTTGGACCGGGACACGTACAATGAGCAGTTCTTC
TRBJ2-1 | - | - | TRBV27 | CASRAGGSGSPGQFF | TGTGCCAGCAGGGCCGGAGGAAGCGGCTCTCCCGGGCAGTTCTTC
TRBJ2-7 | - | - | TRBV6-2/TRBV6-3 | CASSTTGSEQYF | TGTGCCAGCAGTACAACAGGGTCTGAGCAGTACTTC
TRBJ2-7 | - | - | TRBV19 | CARPCGRNGNLGLYEQYF | TGTGCCAGACCCTGTGGGAGGAACGGGAACCTCGGCCTCTACGAGCAGTACTTC
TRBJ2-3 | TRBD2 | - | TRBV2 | CAVRGSAGDTQYF | TGTGCCGTCAGAGGGTCAGCGGGGGATACGCAGTATTTT
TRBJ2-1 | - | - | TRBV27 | CASSLSDYSYNEQFF | TGTGCCAGCAGTTTATCGGACTACTCCTACAATGAGCAGTTCTTC
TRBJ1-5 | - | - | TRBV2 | CASSERTPSNQPQHF | TGTGCCAGCAGTGAACGGACACCTAGCAATCAGCCCCAGCATTTT
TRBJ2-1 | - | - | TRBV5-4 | CASSLPPSSSYNEQFF | TGTGCCAGCAGCTTACCACCCTCCAGCTCCTACAATGAGCAGTTCTTC
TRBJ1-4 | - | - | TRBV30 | CAWSVLGWTSNEKLFF | TGTGCCTGGAGTGTACTCGGCTGGACATCTAATGAAAAACTGTTTTTT
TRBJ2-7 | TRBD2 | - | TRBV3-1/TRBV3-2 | CASSQGPSGRIYEQYF | TGTGCCAGCAGCCAAGGACCTAGCGGGAGGATCTACGAGCAGTACTTC
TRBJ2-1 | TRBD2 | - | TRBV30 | CAWVRGGSSYNEQFF | TGTGCCTGGGTGCGCGGGGGGAGCTCCTACAATGAGCAGTTCTTC
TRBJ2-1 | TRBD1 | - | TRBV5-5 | CASSLGTGWDNEQFF | TGTGCCAGCAGCTTAGGGACAGGGTGGGACAATGAGCAGTTCTTC
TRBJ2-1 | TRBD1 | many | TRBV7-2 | CASSQGGFEQFF | TGTGCCAGCAGCCAAGGGGGCTTTGAGCAGTTCTTC
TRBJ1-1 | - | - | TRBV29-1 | CSVLDWSEAFF | TGCAGCGTTCTTGACTGGTCTGAAGCTTTCTTT
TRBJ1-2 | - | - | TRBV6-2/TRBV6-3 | CASSYMEFYGYTF | TGTGCCAGCAGTTACATGGAGTTCTATGGCTACACCTTC
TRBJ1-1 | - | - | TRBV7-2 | CASSLRGTTEAFF | TGTGCCAGCAGCTTACGGGGGACCACTGAAGCTTTCTTT
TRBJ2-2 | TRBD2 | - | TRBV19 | CASSILLAANTGELFF | TGTGCCAGTAGTATCCTACTAGCGGCCAACACCGGGGAGCTGTTTTTT
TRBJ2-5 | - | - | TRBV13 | CASSLGQKETQYF | TGTGCCAGCAGCTTAGGGCAGAAAGAGACCCAGTACTTC
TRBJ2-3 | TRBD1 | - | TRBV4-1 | CASSQLVRGISTDTQYF | TGCGCCAGCAGCCAACTGGTCAGGGGGATAAGCACAGATACGCAGTATTTT
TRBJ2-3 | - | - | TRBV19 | CASSASSTDTQYF | TGTGCCAGTAGTGCCAGTAGCACAGATACGCAGTATTTT
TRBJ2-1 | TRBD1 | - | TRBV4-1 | CASSQGETGGTYNEQFF | TGCGCCAGCAGCCAAGGTGAGACAGGGGGGACCTACAATGAGCAGTTCTTC
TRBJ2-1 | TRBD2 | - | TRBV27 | CATRTSGYNEQFF | TGTGCCACTCGGACTAGCGGGTACAATGAGCAGTTCTTC
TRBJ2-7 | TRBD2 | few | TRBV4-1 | CASSQRTSGGPFSYEQYF | TGCGCCAGCAGCCAACGGACTAGCGGGGGGCCGTTCTCCTACGAGCAGTACTTC
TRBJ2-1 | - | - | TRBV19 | CASSIDPAYNEQFF | TGTGCCAGTAGTATAGACCCGGCCTACAATGAGCAGTTCTTC
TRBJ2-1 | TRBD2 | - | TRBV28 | CASTAGGKYNEQFF | TGTGCCAGCACAGCGGGGGGCAAGTACAATGAGCAGTTCTTC
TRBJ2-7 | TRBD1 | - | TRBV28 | CASSEDRGREQYF | TGTGCCAGCAGTGAAGACAGGGGACGTGAGCAGTACTTC
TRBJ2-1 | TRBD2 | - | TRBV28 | CASSPLAEPYNEQFF | TGTGCCAGCAGTCCGCTAGCGGAGCCGTACAATGAGCAGTTCTTC
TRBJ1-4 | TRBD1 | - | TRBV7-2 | CASSARGRDRRYEKLFF | TGTGCCAGCAGCGCACGAGGCCGGGACAGACGATATGAAAAACTGTTTTTT
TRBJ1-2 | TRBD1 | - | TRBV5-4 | CASRSGTGGSHGYTF | TGTGCCAGCAGGTCCGGGACAGGGGGCTCCCATGGCTACACCTTC
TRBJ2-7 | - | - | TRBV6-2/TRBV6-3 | CASSYSSAYYEQYF | TGTGCCAGCAGTTACTCCTCCGCCTACTACGAGCAGTACTTC
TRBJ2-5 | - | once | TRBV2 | CASSDLRLGTYF | TGTGCCAGCAGTGATTTGCGGCTCGGAACGTACTTC
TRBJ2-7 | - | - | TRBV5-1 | CASSLSGNYEQYF | TGCGCCAGCAGCTTGTCCGGTAACTACGAGCAGTACTTC
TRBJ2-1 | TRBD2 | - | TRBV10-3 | CASQREETYNEQFF | TGTGCCTCACAGCGGGAGGAGACTTACAATGAGCAGTTCTTC